The sequence of this TCR beta chain was determined in a study of shared clonotypes between healthy human individuals. Germline values: CDR1 MDHEN, CDR2 SYDVKM. V was shortened by 1 base and J by 5 bases, with 6 bases between the two germline ends. The CDR3 is made up of 12 amino acids. Naive CD8 cells, CD45RO-negative and positively selected for CCR7, excluded terminally differentiated effector memory CD45RA+ cells. This clone was seen a single time. Running of the assay took place at deep level. Some clones are missing from TCRdb's copy, which holds only in-frame ones; the method was immunoSEQ multiplex PCR. The data contain roughly 2 million clones, about 95% of them singletons.

The sample consisted of naive CD8+ T cells sorted from blood. This TCR was sampled from a man in his late teens or twenties in good health. The chain links TRBV28 to TRBJ2-7, with unresolved D. The CDR3 spells CASSLYVDEQYF. CDR3 nucleotides: TGTGCCAGCAGTTTATACGTGGACGAGCAGTACTTC. The full variable domain, its missing parts supplied by reference TRBV28 and TRBJ2-7, is DVKVTQSSRYLVKRTGEKVFLECVQDMDHENMFWYRQDPGLGLRLIYFSYDVKMKEKGDIPEGYSVSREKKERFSLILESASTNQTSMYLCASSLYVDEQYFGPGTRLTVT.